This T cell receptor beta chain was obtained from a study of blood T cell repertoires in COVID-19. V dropped 0 bases and J dropped 4 bases, with 7 bases sitting between them. Germline CDR1 and CDR2: LGHDT and YNNKEL (reference sequence). The CDR3 consists of 15 residues. In this sample, this clone turned up a few times. Assay used: immunoSEQ multiplex PCR; TCRdb lists only in-frame clones, some missing. The sample holds 350,000 to 450,000 clones, around 87% seen once. The chain links TRBV3-1 (or the pseudogene TRBV3-2) to TRBJ1-6, with D perhaps matching TRBD1 (6 bases). This TCR was recovered from a woman aged 55-69 years with COVID-19, enrolled during active disease. Sequenced input: peripheral blood. In DNA, the CDR3 is TGTGCCAGCAGCCAAGAAGGACAGTATAATTCACCCCTCCACTTT. It codes for CASSQEGQYNSPLHF.